This T cell receptor beta chain was retrieved from a study of blood T cells in healthy people across ages. Donors were systemically healthy Caucasian individuals from Russia aged roughly 6 to 90 years. Every donor provided roughly 10 milliliters of peripheral blood. Overall study findings and caveats: Long-lived donors exceeded aged donors in naive CD4+ cells and diversity.

The use of a sample-barcoded 5' primer and a J-beta primer mix characterized a second PCR of roughly 6 to 11 cycles. Template switching added a 12-random-nucleotide identifier to every cDNA molecule. TCRdb re-derived calls from the 5' RACE reads in MiXCR, one entry per CDR3 protein. Here the sample spans roughly 1.9 million distinct CDR3 sequences, about 39% being singletons. This clonotype was counted between two and nine times. Antigen: not known. V was shortened by 5 bases and J by 10 bases, with 14 bases between the two germline ends. In germline, CDR1 is SGHDN, CDR2 FVKESK. The CDR3 runs to 12 residues.

The source is a human donor in good health. The V and J genes are TRBV14 and TRBJ1-1, with D perhaps TRBD1 (5 bases). Sample: blood. CDR3 nucleotide sequence: TGTGCCAGCAGCTTGGGGACCCTCGGAGCTTTCTTT. It translates to CASSLGTLGAFF.